Listed below are T cell receptor beta chains from one sample, sequenced in a study of vaccination and CD4 T cells after COVID-19. Their antigen targets remain unknown. MiXCR, run by TCRdb on the PCR reads, gives a single entry per CDR3 protein. Among several thousand distinct CDR3 sequences listed, around 57% were seen once. The source material was CD4+ T cells from blood, cultured in vitro. The source of these receptors is a human donor who had recovered from COVID-19. The CDR3 runs from the conserved cysteine through the conserved F or W. D genes are given only for firm matches. Some rows have no size entry. The others give once, few or many, or a class for an expanded clone.

v_call: TRBV24-1
clone_size: .
j_call: TRBJ2-7
d_call: TRBD2
cdr3_nt: TGTGCCACCAGTGATCGAACTAGCGGGAGCTTAGATGAGCAGTACTTC
cdr3_aa: CATSDRTSGSLDEQYF

v_call: TRBV15
clone_size: .
j_call: TRBJ2-2
d_call: TRBD1
cdr3_nt: TGTGCCACCAGCAGAGGGCCAGGGGGCCGGGCCGGGGAGCTGTTTTTT
cdr3_aa: CATSRGPGGRAGELFF

v_call: TRBV6-4
clone_size: .
j_call: TRBJ2-3
d_call: TRBD2
cdr3_nt: TGTGCCAGCAGTGACTCTAGCGGGGGCACAGATACGCAGTATTTT
cdr3_aa: CASSDSSGGTDTQYF

v_call: TRBV7-2
clone_size: .
j_call: TRBJ2-2
d_call: .
cdr3_nt: TGTGCCAGCAGCTGGACCGGTCATTCCGGGGAGCTGTTTTTT
cdr3_aa: CASSWTGHSGELFF

v_call: TRBV30
clone_size: .
j_call: TRBJ1-1
d_call: .
cdr3_nt: TGTGCCTGGAGTGAAACGGGTTGGACTGAAGCTTTCTTT
cdr3_aa: CAWSETGWTEAFF

v_call: TRBV4-3
clone_size: .
j_call: TRBJ2-3
d_call: TRBD2
cdr3_nt: TGCGCCAGCAGCCAAAATATGGCGGGGGGTTTCACAGATACGCAGTATTTT
cdr3_aa: CASSQNMAGGFTDTQYF

v_call: TRBV12-3/TRBV12-4
clone_size: .
j_call: TRBJ2-3
d_call: TRBD2
cdr3_nt: TGTGCCAGCAGTTTATCGACTAGCGGCGTTCGCACAGATACGCAGTATTTT
cdr3_aa: CASSLSTSGVRTDTQYF

v_call: TRBV7-8
clone_size: .
j_call: TRBJ1-5
d_call: .
cdr3_nt: TGTGCCAGCAGCCGTGACAGGAGCAATCAGCCCCAGCATTTT
cdr3_aa: CASSRDRSNQPQHF

v_call: TRBV20-1
clone_size: .
j_call: TRBJ1-2
d_call: .
cdr3_nt: TGCAGTGCTAGAGATCCCAGAGGCTATGGCTACACCTTC
cdr3_aa: CSARDPRGYGYTF

v_call: TRBV20-1
clone_size: few
j_call: TRBJ1-1
d_call: .
cdr3_nt: TGCAGTGCTAGAGAGGGGATGCCGAACACTGAAGCTTTCTTT
cdr3_aa: CSAREGMPNTEAFF

v_call: TRBV7-8
clone_size: .
j_call: TRBJ2-3
d_call: .
cdr3_nt: TGTGCCAGCAGCTTAGCGGGGGCCCTCACAGATACGCAGTATTTT
cdr3_aa: CASSLAGALTDTQYF

v_call: TRBV19
clone_size: few
j_call: TRBJ1-2
d_call: TRBD1
cdr3_nt: TGTGCCAGTAGTCCCAGGGGGCGTTTTGGCTACACCTTC
cdr3_aa: CASSPRGRFGYTF

v_call: TRBV15
clone_size: .
j_call: TRBJ2-7
d_call: .
cdr3_nt: TGTGCCACCAGTGTGGGGACCTACGAGCAGTACTTC
cdr3_aa: CATSVGTYEQYF

v_call: TRBV20-1
clone_size: few
j_call: TRBJ1-5
d_call: TRBD1
cdr3_nt: TGCAGTGCCAGGGACAGGGGAGATCAGCCCCAGCATTTT
cdr3_aa: CSARDRGDQPQHF

v_call: TRBV20-1
clone_size: .
j_call: TRBJ1-1
d_call: TRBD1
cdr3_nt: TGCAGTGCTAGAGCACAGGGGGCGTTAAACACTGAAGCTTTCTTT
cdr3_aa: CSARAQGALNTEAFF